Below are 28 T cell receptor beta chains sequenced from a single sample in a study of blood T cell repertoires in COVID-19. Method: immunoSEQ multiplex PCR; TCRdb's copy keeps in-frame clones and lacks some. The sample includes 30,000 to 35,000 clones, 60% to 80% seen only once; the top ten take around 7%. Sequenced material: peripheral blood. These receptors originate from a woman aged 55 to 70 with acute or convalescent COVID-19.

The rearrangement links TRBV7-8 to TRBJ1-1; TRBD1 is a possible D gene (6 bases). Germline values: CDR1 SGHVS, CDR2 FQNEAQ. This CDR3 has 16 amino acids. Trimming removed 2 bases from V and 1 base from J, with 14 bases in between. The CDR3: CASSLSPGATNTEAFF. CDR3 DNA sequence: TGTGCCAGCAGCTTATCACCAGGGGCGACGAACACTGAAGCTTTCTTT.

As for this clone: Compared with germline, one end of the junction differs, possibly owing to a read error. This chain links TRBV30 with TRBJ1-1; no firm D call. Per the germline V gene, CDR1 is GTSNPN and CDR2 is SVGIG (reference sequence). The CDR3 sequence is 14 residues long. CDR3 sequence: CAWSVSEVSVRVSF. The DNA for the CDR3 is TGTGCCTGGAGTGTTTCGGAGGTGAGCGTCCGGGTCTCGTTT.

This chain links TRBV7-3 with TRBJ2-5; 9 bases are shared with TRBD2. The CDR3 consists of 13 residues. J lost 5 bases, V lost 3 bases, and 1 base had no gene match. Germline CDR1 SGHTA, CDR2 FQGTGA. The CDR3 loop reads CASSLAGGETQYF. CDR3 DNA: TGTGCCAGCAGCTTGGCGGGGGGGGAGACCCAGTACTTC.

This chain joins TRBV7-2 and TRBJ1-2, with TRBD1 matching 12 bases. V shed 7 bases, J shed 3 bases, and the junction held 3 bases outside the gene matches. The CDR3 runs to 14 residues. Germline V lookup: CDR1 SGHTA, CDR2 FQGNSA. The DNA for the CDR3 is TGTGCCAGCAAGGGACAGGGGGCGGACTATGGCTACACCTTC. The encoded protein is CASKGQGADYGYTF. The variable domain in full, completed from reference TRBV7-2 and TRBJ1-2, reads GAGVSQSPSNKVTEKGKDVELRCDPISGHTALYWYRQSLGQGLEFLIYFQGNSAPDKSGLPSDRFSAERTGGSVSTLTIQRTQQEDSAVYLCASKGQGADYGYTFGSGTRLTVV.

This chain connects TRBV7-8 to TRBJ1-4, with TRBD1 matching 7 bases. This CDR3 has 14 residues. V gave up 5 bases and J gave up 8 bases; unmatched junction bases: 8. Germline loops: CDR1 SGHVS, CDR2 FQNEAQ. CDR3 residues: CASSGTRDSEKLFF. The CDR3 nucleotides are TGTGCCAGCAGCGGCACCCGGGACAGCGAAAAACTGTTTTTT.

CDR3 amino acids: CASSGTGGYQPQHF. CDR3 nucleotide sequence: TGTGCCAGCTCAGGGACAGGGGGCTATCAGCCCCAGCATTTT. This sequence joins TRBV18 and TRBJ1-5, with 12 nucleotides matching TRBD1. Trimming removed 5 bases from V and 5 bases from J; junction bases left unmatched: 1. Germline V gene sequence: CDR1 KGHSH, CDR2 LQKENI. The CDR3 length is 14 residues.

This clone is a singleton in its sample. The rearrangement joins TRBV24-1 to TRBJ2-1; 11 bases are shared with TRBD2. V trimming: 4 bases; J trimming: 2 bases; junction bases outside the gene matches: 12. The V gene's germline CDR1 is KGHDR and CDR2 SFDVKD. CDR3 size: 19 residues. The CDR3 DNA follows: TGTGCCACCAGTGAAAATAGCGGGGGGGCATCAATCGCCTACAATGAGCAGTTCTTC. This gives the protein CATSENSGGASIAYNEQFF.

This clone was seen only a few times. Here the CDR3 reads CATRGTGGNTGELFF. The CDR3 region has the DNA TGTGCCACCAGGGGGACAGGGGGGAACACCGGGGAGCTGTTTTTT. This chain connects TRBV24-1 to TRBJ2-2, with 11 nucleotides matching TRBD1. Germline CDR1 KGHDR, CDR2 SFDVKD. This CDR3 spans 15 amino acids. Trimming at V came to 7 bases and at J to 1 base, leaving 1 base not matched to a gene.

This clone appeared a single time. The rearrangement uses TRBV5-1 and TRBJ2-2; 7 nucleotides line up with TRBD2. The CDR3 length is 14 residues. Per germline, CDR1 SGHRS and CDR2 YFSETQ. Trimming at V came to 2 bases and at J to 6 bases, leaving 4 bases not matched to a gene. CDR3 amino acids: CASSLLATPGELFF. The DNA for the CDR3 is TGCGCCAGCAGCTTACTAGCGACCCCCGGGGAGCTGTTTTTT.

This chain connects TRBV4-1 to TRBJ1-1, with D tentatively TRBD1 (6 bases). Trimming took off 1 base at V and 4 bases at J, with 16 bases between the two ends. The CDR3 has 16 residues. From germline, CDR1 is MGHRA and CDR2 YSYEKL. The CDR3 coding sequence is TGCGCCAGCAGCCAAGTACGCAGGGTAGGGGGCACTGAAGCTTTCTTT. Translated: CASSQVRRVGGTEAFF.

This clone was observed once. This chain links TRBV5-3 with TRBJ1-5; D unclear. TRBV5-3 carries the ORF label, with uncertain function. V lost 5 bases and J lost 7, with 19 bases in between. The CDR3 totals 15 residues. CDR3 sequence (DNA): TGTGCCAGAAGAGGCGGCCGGTTCCTACGGCAGCCCCAGCATTTT. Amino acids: CARRGGRFLRQPQHF.

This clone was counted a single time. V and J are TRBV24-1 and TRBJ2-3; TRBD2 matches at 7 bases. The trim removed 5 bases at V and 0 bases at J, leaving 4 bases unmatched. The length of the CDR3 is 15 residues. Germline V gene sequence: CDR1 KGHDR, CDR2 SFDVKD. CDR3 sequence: CATSGGTTSTDTQYF. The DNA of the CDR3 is TGTGCCACCAGTGGGGGGACTACTAGCACAGATACGCAGTATTTT.

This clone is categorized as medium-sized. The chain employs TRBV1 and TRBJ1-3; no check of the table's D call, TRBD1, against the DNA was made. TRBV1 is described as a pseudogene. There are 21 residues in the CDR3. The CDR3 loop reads CTSSQAQTPGQVTLSGNTIYF. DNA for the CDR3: TGCACCAGCAGCCAAGCCCAAACACCGGGACAGGTCACTCTCTCTGGAAACACCATATATTTT.

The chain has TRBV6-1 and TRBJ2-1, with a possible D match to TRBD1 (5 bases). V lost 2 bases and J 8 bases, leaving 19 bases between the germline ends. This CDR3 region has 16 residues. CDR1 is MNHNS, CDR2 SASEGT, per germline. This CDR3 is CASSEFWTSGGDEQFF. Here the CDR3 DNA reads TGTGCCAGCAGTGAATTTTGGACATCGGGTGGCGATGAGCAGTTCTTC.

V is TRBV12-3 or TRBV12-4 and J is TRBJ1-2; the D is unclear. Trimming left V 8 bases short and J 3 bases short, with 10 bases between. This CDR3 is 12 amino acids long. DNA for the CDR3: TGTGCCAGCGGGCGATATGACTATGGCTACACCTTC. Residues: CASGRYDYGYTF.

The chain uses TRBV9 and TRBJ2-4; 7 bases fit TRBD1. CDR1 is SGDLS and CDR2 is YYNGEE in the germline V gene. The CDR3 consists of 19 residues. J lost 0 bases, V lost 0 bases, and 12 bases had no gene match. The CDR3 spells CASSVDGTVHDLAKNIQYF. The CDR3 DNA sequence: TGTGCCAGCAGCGTAGATGGGACAGTTCATGATCTAGCCAAAAACATTCAGTACTTC.

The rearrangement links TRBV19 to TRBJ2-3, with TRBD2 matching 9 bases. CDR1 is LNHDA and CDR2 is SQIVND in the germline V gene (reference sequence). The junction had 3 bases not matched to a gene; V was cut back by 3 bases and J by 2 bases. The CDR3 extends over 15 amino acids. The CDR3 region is CASSIGGGATDTQYF. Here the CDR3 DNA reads TGTGCCAGTAGTATTGGCGGGGGGGCCACAGATACGCAGTATTTT.

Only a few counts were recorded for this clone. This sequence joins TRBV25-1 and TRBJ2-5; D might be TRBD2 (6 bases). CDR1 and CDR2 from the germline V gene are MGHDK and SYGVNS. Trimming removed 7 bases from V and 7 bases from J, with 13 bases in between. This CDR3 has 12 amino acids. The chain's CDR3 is CASTWVGGTQYF. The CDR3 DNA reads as TGTGCCAGCACCTGGGTGGGGGGGACCCAGTACTTC.

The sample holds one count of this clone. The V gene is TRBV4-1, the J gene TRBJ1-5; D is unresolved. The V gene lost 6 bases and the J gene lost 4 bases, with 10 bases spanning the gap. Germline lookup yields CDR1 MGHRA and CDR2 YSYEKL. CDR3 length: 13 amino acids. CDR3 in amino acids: CASSLQFNQPQHF. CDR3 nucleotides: TGCGCCAGCAGTCTCCAGTTTAATCAGCCCCAGCATTTT.

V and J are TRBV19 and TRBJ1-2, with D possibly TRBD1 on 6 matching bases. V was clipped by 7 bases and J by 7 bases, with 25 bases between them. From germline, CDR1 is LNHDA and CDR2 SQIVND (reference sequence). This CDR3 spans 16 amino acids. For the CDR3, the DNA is TGTGCCAGTACCCCAGGGAGGGGACAAGCGACGGGTGGCTACACCTTC. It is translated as CASTPGRGQATGGYTF.

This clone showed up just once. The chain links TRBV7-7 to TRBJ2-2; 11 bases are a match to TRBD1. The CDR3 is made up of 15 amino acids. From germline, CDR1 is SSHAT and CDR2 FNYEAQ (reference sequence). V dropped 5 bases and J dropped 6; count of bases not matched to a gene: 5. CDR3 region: CASSPGTGGAGELFF. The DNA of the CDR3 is TGTGCCAGCAGCCCAGGGACAGGGGGGGCCGGGGAGCTGTTTTTT.

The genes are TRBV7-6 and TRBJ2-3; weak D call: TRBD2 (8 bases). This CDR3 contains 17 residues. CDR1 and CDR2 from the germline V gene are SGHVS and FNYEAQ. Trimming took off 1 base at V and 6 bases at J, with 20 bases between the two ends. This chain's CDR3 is CASSLEGAGGAGDTQYF. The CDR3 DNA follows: TGTGCCAGCAGCTTAGAGGGGGCGGGGGGCGCCGGCGATACGCAGTATTTT.

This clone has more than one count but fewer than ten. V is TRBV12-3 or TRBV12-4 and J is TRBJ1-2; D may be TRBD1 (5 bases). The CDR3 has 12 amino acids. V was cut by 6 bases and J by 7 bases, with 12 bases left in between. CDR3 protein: CASRPQGGGYTF. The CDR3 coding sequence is TGTGCCAGCAGACCCCAGGGTGGTGGCTACACCTTC.

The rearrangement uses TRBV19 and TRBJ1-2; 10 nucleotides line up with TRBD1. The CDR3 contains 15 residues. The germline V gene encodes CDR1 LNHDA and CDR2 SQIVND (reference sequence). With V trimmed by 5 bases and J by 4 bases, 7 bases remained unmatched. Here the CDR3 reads CASSPSDRGIYGYTF. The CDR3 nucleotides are TGTGCCAGTAGTCCTTCGGACAGGGGGATCTATGGCTACACCTTC. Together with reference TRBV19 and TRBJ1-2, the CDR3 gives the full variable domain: DGGITQSPKYLFRKEGQNVTLSCEQNLNHDAMYWYRQDPGQGLRLIYYSQIVNDFQKGDIAEGYSVSREKKESFPLTVTSAQKNPTAFYLCASSPSDRGIYGYTFGSGTRLTVV.

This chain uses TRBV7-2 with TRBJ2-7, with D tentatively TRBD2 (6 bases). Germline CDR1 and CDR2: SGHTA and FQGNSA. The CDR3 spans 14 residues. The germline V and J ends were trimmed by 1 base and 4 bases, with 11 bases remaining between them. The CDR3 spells CASSLVSRGYEQYF. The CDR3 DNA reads TGTGCCAGCAGCTTAGTTTCCCGGGGGTACGAGCAGTACTTC.

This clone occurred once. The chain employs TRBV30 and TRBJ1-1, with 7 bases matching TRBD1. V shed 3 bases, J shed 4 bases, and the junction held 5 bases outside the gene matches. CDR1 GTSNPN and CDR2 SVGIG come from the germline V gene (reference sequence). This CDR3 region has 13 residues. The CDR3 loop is CAWRRGLRTEAFF. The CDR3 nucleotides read TGTGCCTGGAGAAGGGGGCTTCGCACTGAAGCTTTCTTT.

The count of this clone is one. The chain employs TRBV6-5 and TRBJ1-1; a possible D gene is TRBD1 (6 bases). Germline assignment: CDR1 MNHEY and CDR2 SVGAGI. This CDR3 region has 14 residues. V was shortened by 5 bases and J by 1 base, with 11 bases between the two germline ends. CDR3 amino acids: CASSRVDRNTEAFF. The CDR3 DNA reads TGTGCCAGCAGTAGGGTGGACAGGAACACTGAAGCTTTCTTT.

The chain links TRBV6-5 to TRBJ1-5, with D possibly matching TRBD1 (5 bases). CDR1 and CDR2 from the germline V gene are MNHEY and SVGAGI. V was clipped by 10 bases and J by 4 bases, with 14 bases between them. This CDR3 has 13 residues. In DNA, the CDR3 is TGTGCCACCGGCAGGGTGTATAATCAGCCCCAGCATTTT. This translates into CATGRVYNQPQHF.